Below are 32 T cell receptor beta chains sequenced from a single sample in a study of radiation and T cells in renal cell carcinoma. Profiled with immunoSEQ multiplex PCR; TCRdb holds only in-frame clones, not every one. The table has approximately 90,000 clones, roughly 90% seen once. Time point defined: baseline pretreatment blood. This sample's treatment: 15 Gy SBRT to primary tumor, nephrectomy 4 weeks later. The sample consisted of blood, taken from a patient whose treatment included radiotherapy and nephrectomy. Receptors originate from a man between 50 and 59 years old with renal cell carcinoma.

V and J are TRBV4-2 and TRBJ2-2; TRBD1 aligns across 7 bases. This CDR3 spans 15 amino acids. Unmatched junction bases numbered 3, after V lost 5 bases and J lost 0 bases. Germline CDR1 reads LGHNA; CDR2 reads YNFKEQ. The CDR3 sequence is CASSAGTANTGELFF. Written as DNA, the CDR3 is TGTGCCAGCAGCGCCGGGACAGCGAACACCGGGGAGCTGTTTTTT.

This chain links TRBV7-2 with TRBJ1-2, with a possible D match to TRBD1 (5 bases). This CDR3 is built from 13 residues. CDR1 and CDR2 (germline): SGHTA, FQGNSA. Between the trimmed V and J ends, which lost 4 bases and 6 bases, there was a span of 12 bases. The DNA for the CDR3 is TGTGCCAGCAGCTATGCAGGGAAGGATGGCTACACCTTC. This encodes CASSYAGKDGYTF.

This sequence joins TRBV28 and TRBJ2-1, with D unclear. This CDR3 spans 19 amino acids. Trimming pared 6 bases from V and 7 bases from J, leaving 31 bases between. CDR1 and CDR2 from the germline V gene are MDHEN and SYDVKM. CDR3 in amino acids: CASSSSVTGPEAPINEQFF. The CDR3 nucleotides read TGTGCCAGCAGCTCCTCCGTAACCGGTCCCGAGGCCCCAATTAATGAGCAGTTCTTC.

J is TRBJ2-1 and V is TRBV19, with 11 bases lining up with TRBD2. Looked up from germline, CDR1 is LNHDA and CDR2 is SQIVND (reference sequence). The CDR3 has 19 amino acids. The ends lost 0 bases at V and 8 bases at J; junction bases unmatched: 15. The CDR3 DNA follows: TGTGCCAGTAGTATAGATCTACTAGCGGGGGACCCCCCGCCCCATGAGCAGTTCTTC. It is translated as CASSIDLLAGDPPPHEQFF.

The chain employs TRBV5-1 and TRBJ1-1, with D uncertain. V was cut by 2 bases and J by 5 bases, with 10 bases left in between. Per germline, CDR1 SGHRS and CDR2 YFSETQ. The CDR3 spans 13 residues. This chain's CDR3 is CASSLREGTEAFF. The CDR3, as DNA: TGCGCCAGCAGCTTAAGAGAAGGGACTGAAGCTTTCTTT.

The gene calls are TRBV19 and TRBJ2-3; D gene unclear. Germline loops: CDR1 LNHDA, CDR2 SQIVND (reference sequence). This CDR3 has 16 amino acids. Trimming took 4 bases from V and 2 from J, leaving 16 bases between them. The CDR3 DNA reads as TGTGCCAGTAGTACCGGGCCACCAAGAACCACAGATACGCAGTATTTT. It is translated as CASSTGPPRTTDTQYF.

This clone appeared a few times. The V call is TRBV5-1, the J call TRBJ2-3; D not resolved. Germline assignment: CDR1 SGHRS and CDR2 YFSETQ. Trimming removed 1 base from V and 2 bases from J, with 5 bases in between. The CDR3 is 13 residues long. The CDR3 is CASSLPPTDTQYF. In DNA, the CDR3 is TGCGCCAGCAGCTTGCCTCCCACAGATACGCAGTATTTT.

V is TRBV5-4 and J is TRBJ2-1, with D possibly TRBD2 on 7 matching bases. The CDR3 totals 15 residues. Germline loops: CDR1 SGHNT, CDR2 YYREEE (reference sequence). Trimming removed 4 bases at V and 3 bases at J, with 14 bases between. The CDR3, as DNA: TGTGCCAGCAGCCACACGGGGGGCAACTACAATGAGCAGTTCTTC. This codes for CASSHTGGNYNEQFF. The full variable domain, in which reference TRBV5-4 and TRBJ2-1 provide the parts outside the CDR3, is ETGVTQSPTHLIKTRGQQVTLRCSSQSGHNTVSWYQQALGQGPQFIFQYYREEENGRGNFPPRFSGLQFPNYSSELNVNALELDDSALYLCASSHTGGNYNEQFFGPGTRLTVL.

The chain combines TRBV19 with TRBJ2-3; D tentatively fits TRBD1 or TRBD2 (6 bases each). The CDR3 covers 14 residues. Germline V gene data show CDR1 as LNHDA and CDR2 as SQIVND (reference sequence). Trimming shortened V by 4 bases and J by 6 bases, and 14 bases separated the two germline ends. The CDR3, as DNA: TGTGCCAGTAGTAAAGGGGGGTCGATGGATACGCAGTATTTT. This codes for CASSKGGSMDTQYF.

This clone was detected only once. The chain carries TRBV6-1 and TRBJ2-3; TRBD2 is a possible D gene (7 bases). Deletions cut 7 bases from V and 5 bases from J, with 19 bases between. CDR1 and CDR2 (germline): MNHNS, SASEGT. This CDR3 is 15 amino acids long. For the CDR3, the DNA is TGTGCCAGCACTAGGGACCCAGGGGAGGGAGATACGCAGTATTTT. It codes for CASTRDPGEGDTQYF.

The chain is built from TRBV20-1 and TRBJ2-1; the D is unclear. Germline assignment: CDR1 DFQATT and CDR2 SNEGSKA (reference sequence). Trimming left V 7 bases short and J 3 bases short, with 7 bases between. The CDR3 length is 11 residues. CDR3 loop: CSVPVYNEQFF. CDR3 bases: TGCAGTGTTCCAGTCTACAATGAGCAGTTCTTC.

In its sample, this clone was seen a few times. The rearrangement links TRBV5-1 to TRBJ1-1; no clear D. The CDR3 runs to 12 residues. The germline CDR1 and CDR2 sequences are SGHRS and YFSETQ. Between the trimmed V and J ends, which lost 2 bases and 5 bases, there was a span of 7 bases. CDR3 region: CASSLRGTEAFF. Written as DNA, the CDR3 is TGCGCCAGCAGCTTAAGAGGGACTGAAGCTTTCTTT.

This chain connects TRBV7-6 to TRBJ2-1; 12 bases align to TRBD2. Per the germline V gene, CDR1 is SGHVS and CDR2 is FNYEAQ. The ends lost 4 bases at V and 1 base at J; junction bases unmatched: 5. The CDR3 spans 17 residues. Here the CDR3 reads CASSSRTSGTSYNEQFF. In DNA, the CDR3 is TGTGCCAGCAGCTCCCGGACTAGCGGGACTTCCTACAATGAGCAGTTCTTC.

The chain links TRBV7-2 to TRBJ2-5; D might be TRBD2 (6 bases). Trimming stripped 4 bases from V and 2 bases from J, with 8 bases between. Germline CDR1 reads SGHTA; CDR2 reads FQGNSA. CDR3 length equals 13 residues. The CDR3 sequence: CASSSGVQETQYF. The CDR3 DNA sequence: TGTGCCAGCAGCTCGGGGGTACAAGAGACCCAGTACTTC.

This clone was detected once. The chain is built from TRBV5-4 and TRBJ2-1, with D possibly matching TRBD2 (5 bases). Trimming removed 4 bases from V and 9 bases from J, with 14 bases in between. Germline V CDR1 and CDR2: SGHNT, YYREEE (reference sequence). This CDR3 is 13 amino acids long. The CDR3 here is CASSQRTVGEQFF. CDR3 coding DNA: TGTGCCAGCAGCCAGAGGACTGTAGGTGAGCAGTTCTTC.

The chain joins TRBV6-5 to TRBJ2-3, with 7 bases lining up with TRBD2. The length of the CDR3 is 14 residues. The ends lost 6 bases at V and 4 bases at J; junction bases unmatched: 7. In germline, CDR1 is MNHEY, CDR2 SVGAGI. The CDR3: CASRYKRDSDTQYF. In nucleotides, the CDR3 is TGTGCCAGCAGATACAAGCGGGATTCAGATACGCAGTATTTT.

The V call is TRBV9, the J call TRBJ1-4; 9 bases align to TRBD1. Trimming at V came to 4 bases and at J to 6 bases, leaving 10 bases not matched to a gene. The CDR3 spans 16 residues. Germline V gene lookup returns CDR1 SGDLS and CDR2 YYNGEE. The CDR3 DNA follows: TGTGCCAGCAGCCCGCGGAACAGGGGGCGCGATGAAAAACTGTTTTTT. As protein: CASSPRNRGRDEKLFF.

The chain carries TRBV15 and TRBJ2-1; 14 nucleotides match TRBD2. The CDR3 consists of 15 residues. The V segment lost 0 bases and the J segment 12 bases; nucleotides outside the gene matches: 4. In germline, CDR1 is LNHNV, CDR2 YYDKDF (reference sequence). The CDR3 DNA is TGTGCCACCAGCAGAGATGGGACTAGCGGGAGCGGGCAGTTCTTC. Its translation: CATSRDGTSGSGQFF.

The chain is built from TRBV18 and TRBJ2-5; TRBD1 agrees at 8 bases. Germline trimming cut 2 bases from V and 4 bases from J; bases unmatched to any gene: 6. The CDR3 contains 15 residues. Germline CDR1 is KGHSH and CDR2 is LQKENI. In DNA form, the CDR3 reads TGTGCCAGCTCACCAAGTACAGGGGGACGAGAGACCCAGTACTTC. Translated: CASSPSTGGRETQYF.

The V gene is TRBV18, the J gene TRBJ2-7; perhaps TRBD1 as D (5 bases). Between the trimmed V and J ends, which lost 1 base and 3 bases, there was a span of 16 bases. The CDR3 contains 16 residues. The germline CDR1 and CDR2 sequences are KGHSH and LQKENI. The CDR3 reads CASSPLGQEQDYEQYF. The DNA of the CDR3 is TGTGCCAGCTCACCACTCGGACAAGAACAGGACTACGAGCAGTACTTC.

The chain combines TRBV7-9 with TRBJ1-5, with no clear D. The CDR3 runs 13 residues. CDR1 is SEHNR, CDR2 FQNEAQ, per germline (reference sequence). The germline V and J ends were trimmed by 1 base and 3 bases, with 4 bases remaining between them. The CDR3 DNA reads TGTGCCAGCAGCTTAGACATCAATCAGCCCCAGCATTTT. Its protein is CASSLDINQPQHF.

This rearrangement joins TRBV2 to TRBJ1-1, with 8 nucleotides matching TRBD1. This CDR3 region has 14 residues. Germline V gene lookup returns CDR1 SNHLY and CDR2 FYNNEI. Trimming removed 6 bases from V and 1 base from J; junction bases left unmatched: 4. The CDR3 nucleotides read TGTGCCAGCAGGTGGACAGGGCCGAACACTGAAGCTTTCTTT. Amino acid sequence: CASRWTGPNTEAFF.

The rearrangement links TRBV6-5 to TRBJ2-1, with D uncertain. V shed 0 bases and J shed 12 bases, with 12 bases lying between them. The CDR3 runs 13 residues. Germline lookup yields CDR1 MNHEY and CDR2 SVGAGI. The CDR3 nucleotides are TGTGCCAGCAGTTACTCAGAGGCGCGCAGGCAGTTCTTC. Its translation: CASSYSEARRQFF.

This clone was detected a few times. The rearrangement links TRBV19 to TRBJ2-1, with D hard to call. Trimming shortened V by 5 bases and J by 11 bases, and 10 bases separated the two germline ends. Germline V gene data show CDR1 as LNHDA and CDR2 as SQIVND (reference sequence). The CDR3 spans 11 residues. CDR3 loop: CASSWYSQQFF. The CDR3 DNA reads TGTGCCAGTAGTTGGTACAGCCAGCAGTTCTTC.

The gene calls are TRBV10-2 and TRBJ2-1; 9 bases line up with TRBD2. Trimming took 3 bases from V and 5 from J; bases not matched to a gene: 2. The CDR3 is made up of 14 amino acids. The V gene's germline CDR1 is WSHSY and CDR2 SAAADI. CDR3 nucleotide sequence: TGCGCCAGCAGTGAACCTAGCGGGAACAATGAGCAGTTCTTC. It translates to CASSEPSGNNEQFF.

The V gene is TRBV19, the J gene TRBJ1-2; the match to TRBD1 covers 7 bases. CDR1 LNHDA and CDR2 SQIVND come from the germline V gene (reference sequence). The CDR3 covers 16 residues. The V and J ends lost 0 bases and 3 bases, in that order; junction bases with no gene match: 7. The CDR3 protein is CASSIDGGGAYYGYTF. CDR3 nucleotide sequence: TGTGCCAGTAGTATAGATGGAGGGGGCGCGTACTATGGCTACACCTTC. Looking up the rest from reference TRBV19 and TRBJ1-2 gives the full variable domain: DGGITQSPKYLFRKEGQNVTLSCEQNLNHDAMYWYRQDPGQGLRLIYYSQIVNDFQKGDIAEGYSVSREKKESFPLTVTSAQKNPTAFYLCASSIDGGGAYYGYTFGSGTRLTVV.

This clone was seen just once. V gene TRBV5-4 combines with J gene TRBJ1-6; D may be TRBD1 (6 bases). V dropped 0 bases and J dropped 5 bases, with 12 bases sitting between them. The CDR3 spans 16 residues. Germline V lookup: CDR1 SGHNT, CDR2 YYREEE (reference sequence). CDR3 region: CASSLEGQGNNSPLHF. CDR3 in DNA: TGTGCCAGCAGCTTGGAAGGGCAGGGGAATAATTCACCCCTCCACTTT.

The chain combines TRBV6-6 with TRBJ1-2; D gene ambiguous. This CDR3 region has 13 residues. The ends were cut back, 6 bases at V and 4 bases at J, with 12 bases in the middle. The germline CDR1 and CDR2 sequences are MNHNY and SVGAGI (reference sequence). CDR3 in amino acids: CASRVPGSYGYTF. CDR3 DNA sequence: TGTGCCAGCAGAGTACCGGGGTCCTATGGCTACACCTTC.

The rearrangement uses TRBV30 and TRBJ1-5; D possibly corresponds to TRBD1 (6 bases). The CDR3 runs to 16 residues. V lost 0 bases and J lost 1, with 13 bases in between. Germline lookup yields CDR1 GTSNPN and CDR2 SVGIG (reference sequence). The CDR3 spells CAWSVRGRGSNQPQHF. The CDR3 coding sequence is TGTGCCTGGAGTGTAAGGGGGAGAGGGAGCAATCAGCCCCAGCATTTT.

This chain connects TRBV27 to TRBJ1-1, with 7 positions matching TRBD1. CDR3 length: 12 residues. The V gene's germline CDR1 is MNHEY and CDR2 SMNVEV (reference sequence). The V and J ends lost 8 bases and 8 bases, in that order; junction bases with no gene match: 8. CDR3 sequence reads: CASCQGGGEAFF. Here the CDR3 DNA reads TGTGCCAGCTGTCAGGGGGGAGGGGAAGCTTTCTTT.

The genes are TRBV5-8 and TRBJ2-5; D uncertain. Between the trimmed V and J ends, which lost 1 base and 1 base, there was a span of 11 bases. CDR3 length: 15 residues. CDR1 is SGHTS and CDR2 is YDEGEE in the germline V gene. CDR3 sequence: CASSLFDLIQETQYF. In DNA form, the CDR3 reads TGTGCCAGCAGCTTGTTTGACCTGATCCAAGAGACCCAGTACTTC.

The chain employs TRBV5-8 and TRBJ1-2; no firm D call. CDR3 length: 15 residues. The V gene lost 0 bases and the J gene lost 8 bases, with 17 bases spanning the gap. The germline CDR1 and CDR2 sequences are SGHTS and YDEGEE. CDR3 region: CASSLGQRLGKGYTF. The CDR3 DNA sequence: TGTGCCAGCAGCTTGGGCCAGCGCCTAGGGAAGGGCTACACCTTC.